Sequencing of this TCR beta chain was carried out in a study of regulatory T cells in long-lasting Graves disease (dated by TCRdb to 2020 to 2022). Broadly, across the study: In the newly diagnosed Graves' disease group, patients had been taking antithyroid drugs for less than 3 months. The study took place in China and was registered as a clinical trial. A total of 35 or so samples underwent TCR sequencing: about 13 from persistent and around 20 from newly diagnosed Graves' disease patients. Peripheral blood TCR sequencing and RNA sequencing compared persistent Graves' disease patients with newly diagnosed Graves' disease patients. The investigation overall reported the following: Only peripheral blood was studied, because thyroid tissue, the primary lesion, was inaccessible. Preferential use of TRBV28, TRBJ1-2 and TRBJ2-5 was observed in persistent disease, whereas TRBV20-1 and TRBJ2-1 were favored in newly diagnosed disease. Sequencing and analysis were restricted to the TCR beta chain. More public clonotypes were shared among persistent patients (roughly 2,700) than among newly diagnosed patients (more than 900). The authors noted that the small sample size was a limitation that may lower accuracy. Compared with newly diagnosed patients, persistent Graves' disease patients had lower TCR Shannon entropy and fewer highly expanded clones, which suggests clonal expansion.

Libraries were built with multiplex PCR. The sample was run on an Illumina HiSeq 4000. TCR beta libraries were built with iRepertoire HTBI primers and Arm-PCR amplification of CDR3 regions. Gel purification was performed on PCR products prior to sequencing. Per the authors' processing: Across samples, 60 to 70 TRBV and 12 to 15 TRBJ segments were identified and used for gene usage analysis of CDR3 amino acid clonotypes. Filtered high-quality paired reads were merged into contigs using COPE and FqMerger. BLAST was used to align contigs to IMGT TRBV, TRBD and TRBJ reference genes, with CDR3 defined following IMGT. Clonotypes above 0.1% frequency were classified as highly expanded clones. Shannon entropy was used to measure repertoire diversity, and the Gini coefficient was used to measure V-J evenness. A clonotype was considered public if more than one individual shared it. The public reads were reanalyzed by TCRdb: fastp trimming at Q25, MiXCR alignment, in-frame beta chains only. Identical CDR3 proteins give one entry, which carries the most common genes and DNA. TCRdb, not the original authors, processed these V and J calls. The sample table records 350,000 to 450,000 distinct CDR3 sequences; around 14% of these occur just once. The ten top clones hold roughly a sixth of the sample.

This clonotype was found a few times. Its binding antigen is unknown. This clone may be a read error of a much larger clone one base away. The time point tag for this specimen amounts to: newly diagnosed GD, antithyroid drugs for less than 3 months. RNA was extracted from PBMCs in TRIzol for both TCR sequencing and RNA sequencing. The diagnosis of Graves' disease followed American Thyroid Association guidelines. Patients were recruited from an endocrinology department in Xi'an, China. Each patient gave about 8.1 milliliters of peripheral blood, collected in an EDTA anticoagulant tube. PBMCs were isolated by Ficoll Paque Plus density gradient separation without further T cell sorting. An Agilent 2100 Bioanalyzer and agarose gel were used to assess RNA quality, and a NanoDrop 2000 was used to measure RNA concentration. The germline V gene supplies CDR1 MDHEN and CDR2 SYDVKM. The CDR3, cysteine through phenylalanine, is 12 amino acids long. Only the CDR3 DNA is retained, 36 bases long and in frame from the first base. At the junction V is shortened by 10 bases and J by 2 bases, with 11 bases in between.

The data were also submitted as part of a second study, on T cells in Graves' hyperthyroidism and ophthalmopathy. That second report states: Graves' hyperthyroidism was defined as stable when no progression to ophthalmopathy occurred over 18 months of follow-up. Hyperthyroidism patients were newly diagnosed, with disease duration under 2 months, and aged 18 to 65 years. The study excluded patients with uncontrolled infections, other autoimmune diseases, pregnancy or lactation. Diagnoses relied on clinical symptoms, serum thyroxine and TRAb, thyroid ultrasound and orbital computed tomography. For the first round of RT-PCR on the TCR CDR3, the HTBI primer set was used together with the Qiagen OneStep RT-PCR kit. Most expanded thyroid clonotypes (frequency above 0.001) were also detected in blood, suggesting blood repertoires may reflect thyroid immune responses. In cross-validation, a model built on a 13 V-J signature told ophthalmopathy apart from stable hyperthyroidism with 85% to 90% sensitivity and 81% to 82% specificity, and in testing the same model reached 80%/75%. In validation, progression to ophthalmopathy was predicted by the model with about 70% sensitivity and 72.22% specificity, a median of about 6.4 months before onset. To identify TCR V-J signatures that set the groups apart, the researchers used a discovery cohort of 100 patients, made up of roughly 45 with Graves' ophthalmopathy and some 58 with stable Graves' hyperthyroidism. An independent validation cohort of around 19 hyperthyroidism patients and 17 patients who later progressed to ophthalmopathy tested prospective prediction of ophthalmopathy. The roughly 100 discovery patients were randomly divided into training and test sets at a 7:3 ratio. Thyroid tissue and blood T-cell repertoires from roughly six Graves' hyperthyroidism patients were also compared in the study. Following sampling, methimazole starting at 30 mg daily was given to hyperthyroidism patients, and high-dose intravenous methylprednisolone was given to ophthalmopathy patients. Libraries were constructed in a second round of multiplex PCR, after which size selection and purification were carried out. The libraries were sequenced on an Illumina HiSeq2000 using paired-end 100 bp reads. SOAPnuke was used to process the raw data, throwing out any read that contained adapters or uncalled bases, had a mean Phred below 15, or lacked an exact constant-primer or identifier match. High-quality paired reads were merged using COPE v1.2.5, and each unique nucleotide sequence was defined as a clonotype. Clonotypes were aligned to IMGT TRBV, TRBD and TRBJ reference segments using MiTCR v1.1. The analysis was restricted to V-J combinations with a frequency above 0.0001, which together covered 99% to 99.2% of the repertoires. The TCS score was defined as the ratio of F50 (clonal expansion) to E x V (chaos), calculated using BLOSUM62-based TCRdist between CDR3 peptides within each V-J. Welch's t-statistics and random forest reduced 514 V-J features to under 15, which were used in a naive Bayes classifier (R e1071). Sample size was not statistically predetermined, and blinding of investigators to group allocation was not performed. TCR Vbeta CDR3 sequencing of 130 to 150 peripheral blood samples (approximately 44 ophthalmopathy, under 80 hyperthyroidism and about 17 progressor patients) is reported in the paper.

This sequence uses TRBV28 and TRBJ2-5; the D region possibly corresponds to TRBD2 (6 bases align). Sample: peripheral blood mononuclear cells (PBMCs), taken at new diagnosis, from a patient treated with antithyroid drugs. This receptor was taken from a woman aged 25 to 39 with Graves disease. Donor details come from another sample of the same person, matched by shared clones. This receptor has the CDR3 CATTGSQETQYF. The nucleotide sequence is TGTGCCACCACCGGGAGTCAAGAGACCCAGTACTTC.